This note documents a single T cell receptor (beta chain) sequence. This specimen comes from a study of T cell responses to AZD1222 COVID-19 vaccine. Assay: immunoSEQ multiplex PCR; the TCRdb copy retains only in-frame clones and omits some. The table lists fewer than 110,000 clones, around 87% of them singletons, with about 9.4% in the top ten. This sample comprised peripheral blood, obtained 28 days after the second AZD1222 dose. This TCR was recovered from an adult who received the AZD1222 COVID-19 vaccine.

For the CDR3, the DNA is TGCGCCAGCAGCCGAGGACAAGCGCAAGAGACCCAGTACTTC. This encodes CASSRGQAQETQYF. The chain carries TRBV5-1 and TRBJ2-5; tentative D call: TRBD1 (5 bases). The V gene's germline CDR1 is SGHRS and CDR2 YFSETQ. The CDR3 totals 14 residues. Trimming removed 4 bases at V and 2 bases at J, with 12 bases between.